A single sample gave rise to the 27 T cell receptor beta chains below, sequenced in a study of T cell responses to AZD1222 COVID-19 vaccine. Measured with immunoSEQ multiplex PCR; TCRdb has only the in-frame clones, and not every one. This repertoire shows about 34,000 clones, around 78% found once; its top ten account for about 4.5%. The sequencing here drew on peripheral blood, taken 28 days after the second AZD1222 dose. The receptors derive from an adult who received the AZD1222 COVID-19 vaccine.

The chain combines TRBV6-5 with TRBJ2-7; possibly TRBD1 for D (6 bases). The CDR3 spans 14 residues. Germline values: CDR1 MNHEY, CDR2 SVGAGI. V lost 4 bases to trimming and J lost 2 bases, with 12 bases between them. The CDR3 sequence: CASSSLQGTYEQYF. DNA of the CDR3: TGTGCCAGCAGTTCTCTACAGGGTACCTACGAGCAGTACTTC.

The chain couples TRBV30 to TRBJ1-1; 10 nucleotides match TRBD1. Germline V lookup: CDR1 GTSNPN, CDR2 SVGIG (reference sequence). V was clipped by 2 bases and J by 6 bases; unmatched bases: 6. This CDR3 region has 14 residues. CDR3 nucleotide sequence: TGTGCCTGGAGTTACCCCGGGACAGGGGCTGAAGCTTTCTTT. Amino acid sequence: CAWSYPGTGAEAFF.

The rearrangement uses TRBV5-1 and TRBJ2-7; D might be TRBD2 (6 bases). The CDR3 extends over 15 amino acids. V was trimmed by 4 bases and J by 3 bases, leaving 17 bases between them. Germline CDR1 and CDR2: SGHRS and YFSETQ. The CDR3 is CASSPASATIYEQYF. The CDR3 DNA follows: TGCGCCAGCAGCCCTGCTAGCGCCACAATCTACGAGCAGTACTTC. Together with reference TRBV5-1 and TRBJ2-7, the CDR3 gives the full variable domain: KAGVTQTPRYLIKTRGQQVTLSCSPISGHRSVSWYQQTPGQGLQFLFEYFSETQRNKGNFPGRFSGRQFSNSRSEMNVSTLELGDSALYLCASSPASATIYEQYFGPGTRLTVT.

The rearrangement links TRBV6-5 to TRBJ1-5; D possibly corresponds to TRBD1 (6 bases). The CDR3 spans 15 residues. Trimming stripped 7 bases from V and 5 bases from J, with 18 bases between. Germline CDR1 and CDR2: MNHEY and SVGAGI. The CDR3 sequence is CASKREGVLDQPQHF. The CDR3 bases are TGTGCCAGCAAGCGGGAGGGGGTCCTAGATCAGCCCCAGCATTTT.

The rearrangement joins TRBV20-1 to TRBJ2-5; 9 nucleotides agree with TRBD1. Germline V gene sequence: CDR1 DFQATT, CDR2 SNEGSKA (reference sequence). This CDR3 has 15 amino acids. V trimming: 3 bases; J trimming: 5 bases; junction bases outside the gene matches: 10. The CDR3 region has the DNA TGCAGTGCTAGTGCTGACAGGGGGTCGGCGGAGACCCAGTACTTC. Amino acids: CSASADRGSAETQYF.

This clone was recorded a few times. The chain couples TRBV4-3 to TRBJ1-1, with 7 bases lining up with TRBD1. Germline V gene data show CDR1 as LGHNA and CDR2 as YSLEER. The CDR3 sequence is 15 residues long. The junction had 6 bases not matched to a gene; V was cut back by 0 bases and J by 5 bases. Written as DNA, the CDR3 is TGCGCCAGCAGCCAAGAAGTCAGGGGGGGGACTGAAGCTTTCTTT. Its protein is CASSQEVRGGTEAFF.

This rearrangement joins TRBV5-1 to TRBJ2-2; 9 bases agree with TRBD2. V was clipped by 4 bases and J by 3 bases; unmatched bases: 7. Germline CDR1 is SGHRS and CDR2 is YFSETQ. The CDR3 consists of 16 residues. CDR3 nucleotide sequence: TGCGCCAGCAGCCCCTTAGCGGGAGACGACACCGGGGAGCTGTTTTTT. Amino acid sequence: CASSPLAGDDTGELFF. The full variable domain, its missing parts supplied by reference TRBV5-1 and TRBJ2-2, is KAGVTQTPRYLIKTRGQQVTLSCSPISGHRSVSWYQQTPGQGLQFLFEYFSETQRNKGNFPGRFSGRQFSNSRSEMNVSTLELGDSALYLCASSPLAGDDTGELFFGEGSRLTVL.

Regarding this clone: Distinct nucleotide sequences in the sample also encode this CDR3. DNA of the CDR3: TGTGCCAGCAGTTCTGGGGCCTACGAGCAGTACTTC. It is translated as CASSSGAYEQYF. The rearrangement links TRBV6-5 to TRBJ2-7; D call uncertain. This CDR3 has 12 amino acids. Germline-derived CDR1 and CDR2 are MNHEY and SVGAGI. Trimming shortened V by 4 bases and J by 2 bases, and 6 bases separated the two germline ends.

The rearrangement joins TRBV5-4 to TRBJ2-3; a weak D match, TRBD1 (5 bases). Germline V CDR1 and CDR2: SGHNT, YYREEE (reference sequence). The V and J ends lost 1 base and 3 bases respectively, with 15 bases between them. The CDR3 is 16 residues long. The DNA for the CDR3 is TGTGCCAGCAGCTTGTCTGGGTCAGGGAAGACAGATACGCAGTATTTT. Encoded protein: CASSLSGSGKTDTQYF.

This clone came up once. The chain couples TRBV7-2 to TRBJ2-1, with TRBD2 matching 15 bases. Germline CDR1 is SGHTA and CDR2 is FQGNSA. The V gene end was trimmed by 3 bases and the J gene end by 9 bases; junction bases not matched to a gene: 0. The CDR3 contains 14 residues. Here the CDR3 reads CASSLGLAGGEQFF. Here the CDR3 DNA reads TGTGCCAGCAGCTTGGGACTAGCGGGGGGTGAGCAGTTCTTC.

This CDR3 is CASSFMLASYTQYF. CDR3 coding DNA: TGTGCCAGCAGCTTCATGCTAGCGTCATATACGCAGTATTTT. The chain uses TRBV7-7 and TRBJ2-3; D is possibly TRBD2 (6 bases). CDR1 is SSHAT, CDR2 FNYEAQ, per germline (reference sequence). The CDR3 consists of 14 residues. V was cut by 3 bases and J by 7 bases, with 14 bases left in between.

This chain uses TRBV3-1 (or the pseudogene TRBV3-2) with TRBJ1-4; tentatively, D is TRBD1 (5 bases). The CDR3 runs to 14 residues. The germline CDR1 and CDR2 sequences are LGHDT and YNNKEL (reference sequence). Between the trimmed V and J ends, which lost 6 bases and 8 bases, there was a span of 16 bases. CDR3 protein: CASSDAGGGEKLFF. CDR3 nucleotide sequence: TGTGCCAGCAGTGACGCCGGTGGGGGAGAAAAACTGTTTTTT.

The CDR3 sequence: CASSMGRRRRPGELFF. DNA for the CDR3: TGTGCCAGTAGTATGGGACGGAGAAGGCGACCCGGGGAGCTGTTTTTT. The V gene is TRBV19, the J gene TRBJ2-2, with D possibly called TRBD1 or TRBD2 (5 bases each). The ends were cut back, 3 bases at V and 6 bases at J, with 17 bases in the middle. CDR3 length: 16 amino acids. The germline V gene has CDR1 LNHDA and CDR2 SQIVND (reference sequence).

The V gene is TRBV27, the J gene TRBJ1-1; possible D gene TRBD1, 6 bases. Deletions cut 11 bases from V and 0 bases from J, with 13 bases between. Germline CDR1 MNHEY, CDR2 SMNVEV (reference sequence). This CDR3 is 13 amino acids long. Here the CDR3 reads CAARGGMNTEAFF. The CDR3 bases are TGTGCCGCCCGCGGGGGCATGAACACTGAAGCTTTCTTT.

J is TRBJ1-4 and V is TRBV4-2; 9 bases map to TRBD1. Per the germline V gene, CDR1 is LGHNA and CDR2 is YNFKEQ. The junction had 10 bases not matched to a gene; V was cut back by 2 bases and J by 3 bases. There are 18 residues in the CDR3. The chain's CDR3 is CASSQKLQGAMANEKLFF. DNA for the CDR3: TGTGCCAGCAGCCAAAAACTACAGGGGGCGATGGCTAATGAAAAACTGTTTTTT.

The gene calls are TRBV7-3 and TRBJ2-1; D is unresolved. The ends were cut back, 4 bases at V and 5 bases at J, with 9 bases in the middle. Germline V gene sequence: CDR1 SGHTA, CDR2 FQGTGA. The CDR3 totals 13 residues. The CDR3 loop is CASSYDRNNEQFF. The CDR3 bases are TGTGCCAGCAGCTACGACCGGAACAATGAGCAGTTCTTC.

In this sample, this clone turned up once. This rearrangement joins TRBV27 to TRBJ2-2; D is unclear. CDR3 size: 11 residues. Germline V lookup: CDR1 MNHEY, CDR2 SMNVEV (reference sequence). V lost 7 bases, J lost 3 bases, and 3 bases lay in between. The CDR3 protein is CASTHTGELFF. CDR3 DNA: TGTGCCAGCACGCACACCGGGGAGCTGTTTTTT.

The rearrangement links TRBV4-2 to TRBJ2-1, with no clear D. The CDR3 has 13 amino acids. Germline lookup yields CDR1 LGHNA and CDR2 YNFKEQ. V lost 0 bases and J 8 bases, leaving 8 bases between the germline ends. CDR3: CASSQDGWDEQFF. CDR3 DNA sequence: TGTGCCAGCAGCCAAGATGGATGGGATGAGCAGTTCTTC.

The DNA of the CDR3 is TGTGCCAGCAGCCAAGTTACCGGGACAGGTGGCTACAATGAGCAGTTCTTC. Its protein is CASSQVTGTGGYNEQFF. The genes are TRBV3-1 (or the pseudogene TRBV3-2) and TRBJ2-1; TRBD1 matches 8 bases. Germline V gene lookup returns CDR1 LGHDT and CDR2 YNNKEL (reference sequence). V lost 1 base, J lost 3 bases, and 8 bases stayed unmatched. This CDR3 is 17 amino acids long.

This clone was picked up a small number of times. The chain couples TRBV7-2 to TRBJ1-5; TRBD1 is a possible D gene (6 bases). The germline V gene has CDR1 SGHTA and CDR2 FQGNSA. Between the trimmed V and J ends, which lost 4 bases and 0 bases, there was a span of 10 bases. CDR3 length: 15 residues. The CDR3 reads CASSSGHSSNQPQHF. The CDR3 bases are TGTGCCAGCAGCTCGGGACACTCTAGCAATCAGCCCCAGCATTTT.

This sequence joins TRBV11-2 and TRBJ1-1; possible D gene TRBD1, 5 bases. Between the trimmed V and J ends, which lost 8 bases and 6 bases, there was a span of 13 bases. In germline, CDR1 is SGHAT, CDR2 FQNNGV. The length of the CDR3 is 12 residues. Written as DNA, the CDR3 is TGTGCCAGCTCCGGGGGGTTGGCTGAAGCTTTCTTT. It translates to CASSGGLAEAFF. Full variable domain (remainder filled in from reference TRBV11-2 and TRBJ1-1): EAGVAQSPRYKIIEKRQSVAFWCNPISGHATLYWYQQILGQGPKLLIQFQNNGVVDDSQLPKDRFSAERLKGVDSTLKIQPAKLEDSAVYLCASSGGLAEAFFGQGTRLTVV.

CDR3 residues: CASSPQRGGRKTQYF. In nucleotides, the CDR3 is TGTGCCAGCAGCCCCCAGCGGGGGGGCCGGAAGACCCAGTACTTC. V usage is TRBV7-2 and J usage is TRBJ2-5; 10 nucleotides agree with TRBD2. Trimming at V came to 5 bases and at J to 6 bases, leaving 9 bases not matched to a gene. Germline CDR1 is SGHTA and CDR2 is FQGNSA. The CDR3 extends over 15 amino acids.

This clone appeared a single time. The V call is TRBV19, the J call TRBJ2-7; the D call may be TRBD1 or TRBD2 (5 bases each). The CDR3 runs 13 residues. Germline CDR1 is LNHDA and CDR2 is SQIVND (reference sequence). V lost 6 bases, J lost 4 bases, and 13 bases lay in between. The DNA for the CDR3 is TGTGCCAGTAGCCAGGGCGAGGGGTACGAGCAGTACTTC. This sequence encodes CASSQGEGYEQYF.

In nucleotides, the CDR3 is TGCGCCAGCAGCTTGGTCACGGGGGGAAGCACAGATACGCAGTATTTT. Residues: CASSLVTGGSTDTQYF. V gene TRBV5-1 combines with J gene TRBJ2-3; 7 nucleotides line up with TRBD2. The CDR3 is made up of 16 amino acids. The germline CDR1 and CDR2 sequences are SGHRS and YFSETQ. Trimming at V came to 0 bases and at J to 0 bases, leaving 4 bases not matched to a gene.

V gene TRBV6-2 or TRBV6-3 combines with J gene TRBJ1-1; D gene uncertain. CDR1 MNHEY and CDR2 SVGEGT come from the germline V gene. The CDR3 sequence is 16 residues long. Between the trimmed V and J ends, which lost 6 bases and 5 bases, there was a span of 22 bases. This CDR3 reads CASSDWHGELGTEAFF. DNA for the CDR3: TGTGCCAGCAGCGACTGGCACGGGGAGTTGGGGACTGAAGCTTTCTTT.

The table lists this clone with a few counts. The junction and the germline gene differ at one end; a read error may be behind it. CDR3 sequence (DNA): TGTGCTAGCAGCTCGACTAGCGGGAGCTACGATGAGCAGTTCTTC. Its translation is CASSSTSGSYDEQFF. V usage is TRBV7-7 and J usage is TRBJ2-1; TRBD2 matches 12 bases. The CDR3 contains 15 residues. Germline-derived CDR1 and CDR2 are SSHAT and FNYEAQ (reference sequence).

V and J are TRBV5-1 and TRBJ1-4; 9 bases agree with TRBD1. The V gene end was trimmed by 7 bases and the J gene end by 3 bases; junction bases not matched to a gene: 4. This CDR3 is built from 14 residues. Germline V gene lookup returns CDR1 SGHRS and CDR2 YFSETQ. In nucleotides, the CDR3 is TGCGCCAGCGGGACAGGGTATGCTAATGAAAAACTGTTTTTT. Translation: CASGTGYANEKLFF.